This entry features one T cell receptor (beta chain) sequence. Its antigen is unknown. These data are taken from a study of pediatric ulcerative colitis. Study outcomes and limitations: A couple of rectal clonotypes were found only in ulcerative colitis patients, all of them.

Rectal tissue came from one to two pinch biopsies taken at colonoscopy. Profiling relied on immunoSEQ multiplex PCR, and the TCRdb table lists in-frame clones only, not all of them. Found here are approximately 38,000 clones, roughly four fifths of them singletons; the top ten hold around 7.8%. Germline V gene lookup returns CDR1 SGHRS and CDR2 YFSETQ. J lost 2 bases, V lost 0 bases, and 14 bases had no gene match. This CDR3 has 18 amino acids. The chain combines TRBV5-1 with TRBJ2-7; 7 positions match TRBD1. The clonotype originates from a boy aged 5-17 years with severe ulcerative colitis. The specimen sequenced was gut tissue. The CDR3 sequence: CASSLDFSLRDSTYEQYF. CDR3 nucleotides: TGCGCCAGCAGCTTGGATTTCTCCCTCCGGGACAGTACCTACGAGCAGTACTTC.